The clone carrying this T cell receptor beta chain was recorded a few times. Its antigen remains unidentified. The TCR beta cDNA libraries carried unique molecular identifiers. Around 500,000 cDNA molecules were obtained from 1 to 10 million T cells. TCRdb redid the calling of the PCR reads with MiXCR, one entry per CDR3 protein. The table lists a few hundred thousand distinct CDR3 sequences, around 40% of them singletons. Germline CDR1 DFQATT, CDR2 SNEGSKA (reference sequence). Trimming at V came to 0 bases and at J to 6 bases, leaving 3 bases not matched to a gene. The CDR3 contains 14 residues. The sample originates from a study of post-analysis software for immune sequencing data. Study-level points and caveats: Patients had higher frequencies than controls of a handful of TRBV segments, including TRBV5-6, TRBV5-1 and TRBV20-1.

What was sequenced was blood. This sequence was found in a girl between 5 and 17 years old with multiple sclerosis. This sequence joins TRBV20-1 and TRBJ2-1; the match to TRBD1 covers 9 bases. The CDR3 here is CSARDLDRGNEQFF. The CDR3 bases are TGCAGTGCTAGAGATCTGGACAGGGGCAATGAGCAGTTCTTC.